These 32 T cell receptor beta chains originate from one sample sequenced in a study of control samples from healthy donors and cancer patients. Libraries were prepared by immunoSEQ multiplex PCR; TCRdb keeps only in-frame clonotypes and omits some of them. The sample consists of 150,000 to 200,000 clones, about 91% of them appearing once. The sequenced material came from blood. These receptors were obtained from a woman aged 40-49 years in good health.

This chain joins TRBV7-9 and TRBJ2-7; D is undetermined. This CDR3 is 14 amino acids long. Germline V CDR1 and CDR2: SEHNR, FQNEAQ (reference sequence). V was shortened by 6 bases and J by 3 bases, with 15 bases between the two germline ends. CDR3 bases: TGTGCCAGCAGTCCCGCCGCAAGCTACTACGAGCAGTACTTC. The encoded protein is CASSPAASYYEQYF. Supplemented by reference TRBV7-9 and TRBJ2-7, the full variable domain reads DTGVSQNPRHKITKRGQNVTFRCDPISEHNRLYWYRQTLGQGPEFLTYFQNEAQLEKSRLLSDRFSAERPKGSFSTLEIQRTEQGDSAMYLCASSPAASYYEQYFGPGTRLTVT.

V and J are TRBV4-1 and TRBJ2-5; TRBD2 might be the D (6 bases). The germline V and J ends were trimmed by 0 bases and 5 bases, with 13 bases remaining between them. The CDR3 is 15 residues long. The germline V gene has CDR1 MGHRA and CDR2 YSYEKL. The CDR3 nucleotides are TGCGCCAGCAGCCAAGAGGAGGGGTTGGGGGAGACCCAGTACTTC. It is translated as CASSQEEGLGETQYF.

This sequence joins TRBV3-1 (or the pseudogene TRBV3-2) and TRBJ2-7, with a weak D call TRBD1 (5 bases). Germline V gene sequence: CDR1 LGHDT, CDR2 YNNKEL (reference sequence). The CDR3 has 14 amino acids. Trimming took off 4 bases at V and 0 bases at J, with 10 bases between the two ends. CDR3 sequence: CASSPRQSSYEQYF. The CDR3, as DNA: TGTGCCAGCAGCCCACGACAGAGCTCCTACGAGCAGTACTTC.

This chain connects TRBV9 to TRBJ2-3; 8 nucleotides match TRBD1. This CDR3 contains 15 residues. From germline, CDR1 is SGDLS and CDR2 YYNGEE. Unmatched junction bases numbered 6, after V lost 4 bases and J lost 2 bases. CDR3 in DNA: TGTGCCAGCAGCCCTCGACAGGGGAACACAGATACGCAGTATTTT. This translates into CASSPRQGNTDTQYF.

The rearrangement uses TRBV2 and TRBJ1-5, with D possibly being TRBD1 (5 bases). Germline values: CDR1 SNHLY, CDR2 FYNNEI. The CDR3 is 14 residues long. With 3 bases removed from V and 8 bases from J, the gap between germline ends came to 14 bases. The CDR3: CASSDQQGAEPQHF. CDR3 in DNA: TGTGCCAGCAGTGACCAGCAGGGCGCTGAGCCCCAGCATTTT.

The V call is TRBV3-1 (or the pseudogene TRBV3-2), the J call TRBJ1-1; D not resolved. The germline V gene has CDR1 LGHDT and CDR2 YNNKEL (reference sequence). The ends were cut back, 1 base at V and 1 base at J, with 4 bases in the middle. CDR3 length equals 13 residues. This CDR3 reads CASSQAGNTEAFF. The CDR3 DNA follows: TGTGCCAGCAGCCAAGCGGGGAACACTGAAGCTTTCTTT.

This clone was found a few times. This CDR3 is CASSLLPAGRWTEAFF. In DNA form, the CDR3 reads TGTGCCAGCAGCTTACTACCGGCGGGGAGGTGGACTGAAGCTTTCTTT. This rearrangement joins TRBV7-9 to TRBJ1-1; D is uncertain. The CDR3 is made up of 16 amino acids. From germline, CDR1 is SEHNR and CDR2 FQNEAQ (reference sequence). V dropped 2 bases and J dropped 5 bases, with 18 bases sitting between them.

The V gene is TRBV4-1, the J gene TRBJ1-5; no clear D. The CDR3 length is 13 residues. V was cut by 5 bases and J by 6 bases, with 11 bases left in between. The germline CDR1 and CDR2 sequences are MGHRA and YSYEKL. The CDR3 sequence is CASSAGVVQPQHF. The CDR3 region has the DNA TGCGCCAGCAGCGCTGGAGTGGTTCAGCCCCAGCATTTT.

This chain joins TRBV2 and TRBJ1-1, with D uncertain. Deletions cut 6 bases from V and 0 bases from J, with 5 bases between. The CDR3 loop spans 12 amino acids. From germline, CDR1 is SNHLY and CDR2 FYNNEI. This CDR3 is CASRYMNTEAFF. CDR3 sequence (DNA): TGTGCCAGCAGGTATATGAACACTGAAGCTTTCTTT. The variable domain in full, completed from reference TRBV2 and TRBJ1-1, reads EPEVTQTPSHQVTQMGQEVILRCVPISNHLYFYWYRQILGQKVEFLVSFYNNEISEKSEIFDDQFSVERPDGSNFTLKIRSTKLEDSAMYFCASRYMNTEAFFGQGTRLTVV.

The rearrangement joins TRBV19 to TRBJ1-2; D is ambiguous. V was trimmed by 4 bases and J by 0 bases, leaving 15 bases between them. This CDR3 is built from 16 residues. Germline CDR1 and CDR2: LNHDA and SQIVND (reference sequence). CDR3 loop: CASSRGPLVTNYGYTF. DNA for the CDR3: TGTGCCAGTAGTAGAGGACCGCTCGTCACTAACTATGGCTACACCTTC.

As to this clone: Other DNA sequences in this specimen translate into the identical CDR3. The CDR3 reads CASSETGGNSPLHF. The CDR3 DNA reads as TGTGCCAGCAGTGAAACAGGGGGTAATTCACCCCTCCACTTT. The J gene is TRBJ1-6, the V gene TRBV2, with TRBD1 matching 8 bases. The trim removed 2 bases at V and 6 bases at J, leaving 0 bases unmatched. Germline V gene data show CDR1 as SNHLY and CDR2 as FYNNEI. CDR3 length: 14 residues.

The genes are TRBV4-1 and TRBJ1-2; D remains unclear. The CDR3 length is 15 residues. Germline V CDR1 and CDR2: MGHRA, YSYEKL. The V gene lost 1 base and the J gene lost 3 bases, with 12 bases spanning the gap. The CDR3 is CASSQVGSAHYGYTF. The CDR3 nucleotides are TGCGCCAGCAGCCAAGTGGGCAGCGCCCACTATGGCTACACCTTC.

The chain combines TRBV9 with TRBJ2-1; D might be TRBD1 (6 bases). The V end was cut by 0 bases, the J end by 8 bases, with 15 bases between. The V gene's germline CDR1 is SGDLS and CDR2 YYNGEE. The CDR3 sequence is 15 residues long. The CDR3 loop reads CASSVGQGFTDEQFF. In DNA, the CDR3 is TGTGCCAGCAGCGTAGGGCAGGGGTTTACGGATGAGCAGTTCTTC. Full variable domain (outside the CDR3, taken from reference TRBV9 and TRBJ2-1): DSGVTQTPKHLITATGQRVTLRCSPRSGDLSVYWYQQSLDQGLQFLIQYYNGEERAKGNILERFSAQQFPDLHSELNLSSLELGDSALYFCASSVGQGFTDEQFFGPGTRLTVL.

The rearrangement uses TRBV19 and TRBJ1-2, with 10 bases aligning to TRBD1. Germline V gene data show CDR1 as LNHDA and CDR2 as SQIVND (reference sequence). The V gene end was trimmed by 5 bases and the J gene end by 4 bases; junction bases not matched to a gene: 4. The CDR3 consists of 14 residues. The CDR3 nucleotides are TGTGCCAGTAGTTTTGGGACAGGGGTCTATGGCTACACCTTC. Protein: CASSFGTGVYGYTF.

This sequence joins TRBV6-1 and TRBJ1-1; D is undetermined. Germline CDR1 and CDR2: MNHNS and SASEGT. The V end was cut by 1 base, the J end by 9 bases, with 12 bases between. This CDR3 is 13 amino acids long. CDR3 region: CASSEEGLIKAFF. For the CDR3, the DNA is TGTGCCAGCAGTGAAGAAGGACTCATTAAAGCTTTCTTT.

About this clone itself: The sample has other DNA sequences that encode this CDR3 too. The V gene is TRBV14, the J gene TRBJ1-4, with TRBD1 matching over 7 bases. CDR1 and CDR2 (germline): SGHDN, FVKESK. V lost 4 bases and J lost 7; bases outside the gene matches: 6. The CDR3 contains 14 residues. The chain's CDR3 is CASSPRDRGEKLFF. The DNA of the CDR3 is TGTGCCAGCAGCCCCCGGGACAGAGGTGAAAAACTGTTTTTT. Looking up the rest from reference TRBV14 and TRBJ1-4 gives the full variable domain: EAGVTQFPSHSVIEKGQTVTLRCDPISGHDNLYWYRRVMGKEIKFLLHFVKESKQDESGMPNNRFLAERTGGTYSTLKVQPAELEDSGVYFCASSPRDRGEKLFFGSGTQLSVL.

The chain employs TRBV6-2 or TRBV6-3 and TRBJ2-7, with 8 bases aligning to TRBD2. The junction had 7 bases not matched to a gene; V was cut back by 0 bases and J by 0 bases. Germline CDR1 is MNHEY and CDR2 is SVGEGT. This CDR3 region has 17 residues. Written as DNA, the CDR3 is TGTGCCAGCAGTTACTCGCCGAAGCGGGGGACCTCCTACGAGCAGTACTTC. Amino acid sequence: CASSYSPKRGTSYEQYF.

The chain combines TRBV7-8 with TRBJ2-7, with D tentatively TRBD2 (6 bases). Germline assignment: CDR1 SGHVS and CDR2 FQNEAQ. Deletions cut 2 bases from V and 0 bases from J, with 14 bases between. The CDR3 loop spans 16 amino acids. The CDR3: CASSLRRGVSSYEQYF. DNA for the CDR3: TGTGCCAGCAGCTTAAGGCGGGGCGTGAGCTCCTACGAGCAGTACTTC.

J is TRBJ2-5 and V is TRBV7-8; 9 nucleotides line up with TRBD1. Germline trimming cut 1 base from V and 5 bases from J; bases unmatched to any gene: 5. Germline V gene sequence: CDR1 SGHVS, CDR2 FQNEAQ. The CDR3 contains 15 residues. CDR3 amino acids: CASSLGQGVRETQYF. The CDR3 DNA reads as TGTGCCAGCAGCTTAGGACAGGGGGTGCGCGAGACCCAGTACTTC. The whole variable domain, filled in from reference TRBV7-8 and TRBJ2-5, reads GAGVSQSPRYKVAKRGQDVALRCDPISGHVSLFWYQQALGQGPEFLTYFQNEAQLDKSGLPSDRFFAERPEGSVSTLKIQRTQQEDSAVYLCASSLGQGVRETQYFGPGTRLLVL.

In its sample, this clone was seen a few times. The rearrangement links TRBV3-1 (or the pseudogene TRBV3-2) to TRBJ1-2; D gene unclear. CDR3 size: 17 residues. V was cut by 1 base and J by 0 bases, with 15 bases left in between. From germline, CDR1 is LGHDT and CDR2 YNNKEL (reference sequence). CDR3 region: CASSQGPKIRANYGYTF. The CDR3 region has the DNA TGTGCCAGCAGCCAAGGGCCGAAAATTCGAGCTAACTATGGCTACACCTTC.

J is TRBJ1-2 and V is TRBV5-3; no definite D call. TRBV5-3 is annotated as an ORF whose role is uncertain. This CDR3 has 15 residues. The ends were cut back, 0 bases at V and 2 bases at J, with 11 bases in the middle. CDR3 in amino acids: CARSLGQPLNYGYTF. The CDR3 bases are TGTGCCAGAAGCTTGGGACAACCACTGAACTATGGCTACACCTTC.

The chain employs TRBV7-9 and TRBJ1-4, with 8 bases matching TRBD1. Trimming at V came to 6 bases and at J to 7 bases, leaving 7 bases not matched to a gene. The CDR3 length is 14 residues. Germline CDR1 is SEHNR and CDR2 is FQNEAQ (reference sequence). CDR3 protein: CASSSQGAAEKLFF. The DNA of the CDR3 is TGTGCCAGCAGTTCTCAGGGGGCGGCTGAAAAACTGTTTTTT.

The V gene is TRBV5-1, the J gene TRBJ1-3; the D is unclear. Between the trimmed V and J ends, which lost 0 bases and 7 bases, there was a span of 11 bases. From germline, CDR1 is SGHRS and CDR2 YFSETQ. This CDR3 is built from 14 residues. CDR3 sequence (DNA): TGCGCCAGCAGCTTGGTTGGCTTCGCGAACACCATATATTTT. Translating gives CASSLVGFANTIYF.

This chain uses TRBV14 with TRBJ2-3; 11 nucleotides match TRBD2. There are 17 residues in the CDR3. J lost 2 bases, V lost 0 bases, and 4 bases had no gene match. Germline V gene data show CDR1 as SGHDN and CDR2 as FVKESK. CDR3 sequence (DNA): TGTGCCAGCAGCCAAGAACTAGCGGGGGCCTTCACAGATACGCAGTATTTT. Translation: CASSQELAGAFTDTQYF. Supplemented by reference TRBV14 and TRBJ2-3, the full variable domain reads EAGVTQFPSHSVIEKGQTVTLRCDPISGHDNLYWYRRVMGKEIKFLLHFVKESKQDESGMPNNRFLAERTGGTYSTLKVQPAELEDSGVYFCASSQELAGAFTDTQYFGPGTRLTVL.

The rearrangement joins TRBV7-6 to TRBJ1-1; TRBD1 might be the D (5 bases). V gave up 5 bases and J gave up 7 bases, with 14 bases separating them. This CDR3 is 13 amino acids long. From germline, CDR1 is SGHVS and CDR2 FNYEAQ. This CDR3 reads CASSPGRGLEAFF. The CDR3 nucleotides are TGTGCCAGCAGCCCCGGTCGGGGCCTTGAAGCTTTCTTT.

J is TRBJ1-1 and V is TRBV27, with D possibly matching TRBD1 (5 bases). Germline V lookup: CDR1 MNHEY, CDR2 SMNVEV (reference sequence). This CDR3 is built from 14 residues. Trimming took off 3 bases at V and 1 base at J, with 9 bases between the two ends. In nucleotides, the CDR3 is TGTGCCAGCAGTTTTCTGACAGAGAACACTGAAGCTTTCTTT. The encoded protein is CASSFLTENTEAFF.

The CDR3: CASRSTGNYGYTF. DNA of the CDR3: TGTGCCAGCAGATCGACAGGGAACTATGGCTACACCTTC. The V gene is TRBV6-5, the J gene TRBJ1-2, with 7 nucleotides matching TRBD1. CDR1 is MNHEY, CDR2 SVGAGI, per germline. V lost 6 bases to trimming and J lost 2 bases; unmatched junction nucleotides: 3. This CDR3 contains 13 residues.

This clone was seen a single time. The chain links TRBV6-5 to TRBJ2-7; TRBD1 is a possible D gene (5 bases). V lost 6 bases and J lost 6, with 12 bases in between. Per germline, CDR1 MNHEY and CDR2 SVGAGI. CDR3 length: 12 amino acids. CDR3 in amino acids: CASRGGAREQYF. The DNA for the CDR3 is TGTGCCAGCAGGGGTGGGGCCCGCGAGCAGTACTTC.

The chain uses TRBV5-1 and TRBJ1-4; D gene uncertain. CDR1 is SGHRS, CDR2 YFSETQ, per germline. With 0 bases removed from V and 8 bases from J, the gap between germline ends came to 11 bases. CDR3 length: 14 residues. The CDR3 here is CASSLGVIREKLFF. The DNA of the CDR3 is TGCGCCAGCAGCTTGGGGGTCATAAGGGAAAAACTGTTTTTT.

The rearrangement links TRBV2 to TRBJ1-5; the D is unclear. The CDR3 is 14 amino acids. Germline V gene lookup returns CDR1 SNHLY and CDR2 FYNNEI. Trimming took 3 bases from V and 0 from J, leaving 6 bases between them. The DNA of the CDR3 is TGTGCCAGCAGTGATACAGATAGCAATCAGCCCCAGCATTTT. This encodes CASSDTDSNQPQHF.

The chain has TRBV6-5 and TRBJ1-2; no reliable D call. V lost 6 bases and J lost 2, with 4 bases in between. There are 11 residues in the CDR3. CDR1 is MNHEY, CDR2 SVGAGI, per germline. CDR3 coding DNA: TGTGCCAGCAGCCACAACTATGGCTACACCTTC. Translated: CASSHNYGYTF.

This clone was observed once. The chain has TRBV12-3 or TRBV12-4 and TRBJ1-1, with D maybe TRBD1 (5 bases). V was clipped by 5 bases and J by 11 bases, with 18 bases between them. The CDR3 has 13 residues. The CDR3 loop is CASSADRGVRAFF. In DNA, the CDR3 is TGTGCCAGCAGTGCAGACAGAGGGGTTAGGGCTTTCTTT.